One sample yielded the 21 T cell receptor beta chains listed below, sequenced in a study of T-cell memory formation after mild COVID-19. Via MiXCR, TCRdb re-called the 5' RACE reads, giving one row per CDR3 protein. The table lists some 150,000 distinct CDR3 sequences, about 5.5% of them singletons, with roughly 1.9% in the top ten. The specimen was PBMCs or a T cell subset sorted from them (not recorded which). These receptors were taken from an adult woman who had mild COVID-19 (a few samples of this study predate the infection). Cell type and time point are not known.

This clonotype was seen many times. The J gene is TRBJ1-1, the V gene TRBV5-1; TRBD1 matches at 10 bases. This CDR3 comprises 16 residues. Per the germline V gene, CDR1 is SGHRS and CDR2 is YFSETQ. After removal of 1 base from V and 3 bases from J, the junction contained 6 bases not matched to a gene. The CDR3 is CASSLTTGGLDTEAFF. The CDR3 DNA is TGCGCCAGCAGCTTGACGACAGGGGGCTTGGACACTGAAGCTTTCTTT.

This clonotype was seen many times. The V and J genes are TRBV5-1 and TRBJ2-1; 8 nucleotides line up with TRBD2. The CDR3 is 16 residues long. The V gene end was trimmed by 1 base and the J gene end by 0 bases; junction bases not matched to a gene: 3. CDR1 SGHRS and CDR2 YFSETQ come from the germline V gene. The CDR3 DNA is TGCGCCAGCAGCTTGTCAAGCGGGAGCTCCTACAATGAGCAGTTCTTC. It yields the protein CASSLSSGSSYNEQFF.

This clonotype was seen repeatedly, ten times or more. The genes are TRBV12-3 or TRBV12-4 and TRBJ1-1; 7 bases fit TRBD1. The CDR3 is made up of 13 amino acids. With 8 bases clipped from V and 6 bases from J, the junction kept 9 bases outside the gene matches. CDR3 amino acids: CASCLTGVAEAFF. CDR3 sequence (DNA): TGTGCCAGCTGTCTCACAGGGGTCGCTGAAGCTTTCTTT.

This clonotype was seen many times. CDR3 sequence reads: CASSHPTGGLRDTQYF. In DNA, the CDR3 is TGTGCCAGCAGCCATCCAACCGGGGGCCTAAGGGATACGCAGTATTTT. The chain couples TRBV7-2 to TRBJ2-3; D assignment may be TRBD1 or TRBD2 (6 bases each). V was trimmed by 5 bases and J by 6 bases, leaving 21 bases between them. The germline CDR1 and CDR2 sequences are SGHTA and FQGNSA. The CDR3 contains 16 residues. Combining the CDR3 with reference TRBV7-2 and TRBJ2-3 gives the whole variable domain GAGVSQSPSNKVTEKGKDVELRCDPISGHTALYWYRQSLGQGLEFLIYFQGNSAPDKSGLPSDRFSAERTGGSVSTLTIQRTQQEDSAVYLCASSHPTGGLRDTQYFGPGTRLTVL.

In this sample, this clonotype turned up once. V gene TRBV29-1 combines with J gene TRBJ2-3; D call uncertain. Germline V gene lookup returns CDR1 SQVTM and CDR2 ANQGSEA. The CDR3 has 12 residues. Between the trimmed V and J ends, which lost 7 bases and 8 bases, there was a span of 16 bases. The CDR3 sequence: CSGMEPSVTQYF. CDR3 nucleotide sequence: TGCAGCGGAATGGAACCCTCTGTTACGCAGTATTTT.

The sample holds many counts of this clonotype. The chain carries TRBV27 and TRBJ2-3; maybe TRBD2 (6 bases). The CDR3 sequence is 15 residues long. V was clipped by 7 bases and J by 3 bases, with 17 bases between them. Germline V gene lookup returns CDR1 MNHEY and CDR2 SMNVEV (reference sequence). Here the CDR3 reads CASNSVGRKTDTQYF. In DNA form, the CDR3 reads TGTGCCAGCAACTCGGTCGGGAGAAAGACAGATACGCAGTATTTT.

This clonotype was found many times. The V and J genes are TRBV5-6 and TRBJ2-7; D gene ambiguous. CDR1 is SGHDT and CDR2 is YYEEEE in the germline V gene. The CDR3 covers 15 residues. Trimming pared 1 base from V and 0 bases from J, leaving 11 bases between. The CDR3 region is CASSLRRISSYEQYF. The DNA of the CDR3 is TGTGCCAGCAGCTTGCGTCGTATCAGCTCCTACGAGCAGTACTTC. Together with reference TRBV5-6 and TRBJ2-7, the CDR3 gives the full variable domain: DAGVTQSPTHLIKTRGQQVTLRCSPKSGHDTVSWYQQALGQGPQFIFQYYEEEERQRGNFPDRFSGHQFPNYSSELNVNALLLGDSALYLCASSLRRISSYEQYFGPGTRLTVT.

This clonotype was detected only a few times. This rearrangement joins TRBV12-3 or TRBV12-4 to TRBJ2-2; D is perhaps TRBD2 (6 bases). The CDR3 is made up of 16 amino acids. V lost 7 bases, J lost 4 bases, and 19 bases lay in between. Written as DNA, the CDR3 is TGTGCCAGCACTTCGGGAGTGGGAGTCGGCACCGGGGAGCTGTTTTTT. This sequence encodes CASTSGVGVGTGELFF.

V is TRBV6-2 or TRBV6-3 and J is TRBJ2-1; 7 bases line up with TRBD2. This CDR3 is built from 16 residues. Germline V gives CDR1 MNHEY, CDR2 SVGEGT. Losses at the gene ends were 2 bases for V and 5 bases for J; bases not matched to a gene: 9. CDR3 region: CASSYTGRTTNNEQFF. The DNA for the CDR3 is TGTGCCAGCAGTTACACCGGGAGGACTACTAACAATGAGCAGTTCTTC.

This clonotype was seen only a few times. In DNA form, the CDR3 reads TGTGCCAGCAGCGTTCTAGGGACTACGAACACTGAAGCTTTCTTT. The encoded protein is CASSVLGTTNTEAFF. The chain uses TRBV7-2 and TRBJ1-1; D may be TRBD1 (5 bases). Trimming took 5 bases from V and 1 from J, leaving 14 bases between them. Germline values: CDR1 SGHTA, CDR2 FQGNSA. The CDR3 loop spans 15 amino acids.

This clonotype was counted at least ten times. The V call is TRBV2, the J call TRBJ2-3; tentative D call: TRBD1 (6 bases). Deletions cut 8 bases from V and 0 bases from J, with 15 bases between. Germline V gives CDR1 SNHLY, CDR2 FYNNEI. The CDR3 length is 15 residues. CDR3 region: CASHKGQRSTDTQYF. The CDR3 coding sequence is TGTGCCAGCCACAAAGGACAGCGTAGCACAGATACGCAGTATTTT.

This clonotype was counted at least ten times. The chain couples TRBV5-6 to TRBJ2-3, with D tentatively TRBD2 (5 bases). V was cut by 0 bases and J by 1 base, with 9 bases left in between. The CDR3 extends over 15 amino acids. Germline V gives CDR1 SGHDT, CDR2 YYEEEE. The CDR3 DNA reads as TGTGCCAGCAGCTTGGTTGGGAGAGGCACAGATACGCAGTATTTT. Translated, it gives CASSLVGRGTDTQYF.

This clonotype was counted many times. The rearrangement links TRBV12-3 or TRBV12-4 to TRBJ2-1; 7 bases agree with TRBD1. The V segment lost 5 bases and the J segment 5 bases; nucleotides outside the gene matches: 6. This CDR3 contains 14 residues. CDR3: CASSVGTEHNEQFF. The CDR3 coding sequence is TGTGCCAGCAGTGTTGGGACAGAGCACAATGAGCAGTTCTTC.

This clonotype was seen repeatedly, ten times or more. The J gene is TRBJ2-1, the V gene TRBV24-1, with TRBD1 identical over 10 bases. Germline V gene lookup returns CDR1 KGHDR and CDR2 SFDVKD. The CDR3 has 16 amino acids. Losses at the gene ends were 1 base for V and 4 bases for J; bases not matched to a gene: 3. CDR3 protein: CATSDLGTGAYNEQFF. As DNA, the CDR3 is TGTGCCACCAGTGATTTAGGGACAGGGGCATACAATGAGCAGTTCTTC.

There are a few counts of this clonotype. The genes are TRBV2 and TRBJ2-3; D gene unclear. The V gene lost 2 bases and the J gene lost 5 bases, with 5 bases spanning the gap. The CDR3 runs to 12 residues. Germline V CDR1 and CDR2: SNHLY, FYNNEI. The CDR3 here is CASSEMEDTQYF. The CDR3 DNA is TGTGCCAGCAGTGAAATGGAAGATACGCAGTATTTT.

The chain links TRBV7-3 to TRBJ2-5; 9 bases map to TRBD2. The V segment lost 4 bases and the J segment 4 bases; nucleotides outside the gene matches: 7. The CDR3 contains 15 residues. The V gene's germline CDR1 is SGHTA and CDR2 FQGTGA. CDR3 DNA: TGTGCCAGCAGCTCGCGCGGGGGGGCCTTAGAGACCCAGTACTTC. It is translated as CASSSRGGALETQYF.

The chain recombines TRBV30 with TRBJ2-3; 8 bases fit TRBD2. Losses at the gene ends were 2 bases for V and 2 bases for J; bases not matched to a gene: 12. Germline CDR1 is GTSNPN and CDR2 is SVGIG (reference sequence). The CDR3 runs 17 residues. CDR3 in DNA: TGTGCCTGGAGTCGGCGGGGGGCGAACTCCTACACAGATACGCAGTATTTT. The encoded protein is CAWSRRGANSYTDTQYF.

This clonotype has a count of ten or more. The rearrangement joins TRBV12-3 or TRBV12-4 to TRBJ2-2; the match to TRBD2 covers 10 bases. The ends lost 2 bases at V and 4 bases at J; junction bases unmatched: 4. The CDR3 is made up of 16 amino acids. The CDR3 is CASSLWRTSGTGELFF. As DNA, the CDR3 is TGTGCCAGCAGTTTATGGAGGACTAGCGGCACCGGGGAGCTGTTTTTT.

The V gene is TRBV10-3, the J gene TRBJ1-5; TRBD1 is a possible D gene (5 bases). The CDR3 contains 15 residues. Germline CDR1 reads ENHRY; CDR2 reads SYGVKD. V lost 10 bases and J lost 3, with 19 bases in between. DNA for the CDR3: TGTGCCAGCGGGAGAACCCAGGGCCCCAATCAGCCCCAGCATTTT. Amino acids: CASGRTQGPNQPQHF.

CDR3 DNA: TGTGCCAGCAGCCCAGACAGGGGGTCCTTCTCTGGAAACACCATATATTTT. Translating it yields CASSPDRGSFSGNTIYF. This chain joins TRBV4-2 and TRBJ1-3; 9 positions agree with TRBD1. From germline, CDR1 is LGHNA and CDR2 YNFKEQ. The CDR3 length is 17 residues. The V gene end was trimmed by 4 bases and the J gene end by 0 bases; junction bases not matched to a gene: 7.

The chain has TRBV7-9 and TRBJ1-2; 11 bases map to TRBD1. From germline, CDR1 is SEHNR and CDR2 FQNEAQ (reference sequence). V was clipped by 5 bases and J by 5 bases; unmatched bases: 4. CDR3 length: 14 amino acids. The CDR3 bases are TGTGCCAGCAGCAAGGGACAGGGGGATTATGGCTACACCTTC. This codes for CASSKGQGDYGYTF.